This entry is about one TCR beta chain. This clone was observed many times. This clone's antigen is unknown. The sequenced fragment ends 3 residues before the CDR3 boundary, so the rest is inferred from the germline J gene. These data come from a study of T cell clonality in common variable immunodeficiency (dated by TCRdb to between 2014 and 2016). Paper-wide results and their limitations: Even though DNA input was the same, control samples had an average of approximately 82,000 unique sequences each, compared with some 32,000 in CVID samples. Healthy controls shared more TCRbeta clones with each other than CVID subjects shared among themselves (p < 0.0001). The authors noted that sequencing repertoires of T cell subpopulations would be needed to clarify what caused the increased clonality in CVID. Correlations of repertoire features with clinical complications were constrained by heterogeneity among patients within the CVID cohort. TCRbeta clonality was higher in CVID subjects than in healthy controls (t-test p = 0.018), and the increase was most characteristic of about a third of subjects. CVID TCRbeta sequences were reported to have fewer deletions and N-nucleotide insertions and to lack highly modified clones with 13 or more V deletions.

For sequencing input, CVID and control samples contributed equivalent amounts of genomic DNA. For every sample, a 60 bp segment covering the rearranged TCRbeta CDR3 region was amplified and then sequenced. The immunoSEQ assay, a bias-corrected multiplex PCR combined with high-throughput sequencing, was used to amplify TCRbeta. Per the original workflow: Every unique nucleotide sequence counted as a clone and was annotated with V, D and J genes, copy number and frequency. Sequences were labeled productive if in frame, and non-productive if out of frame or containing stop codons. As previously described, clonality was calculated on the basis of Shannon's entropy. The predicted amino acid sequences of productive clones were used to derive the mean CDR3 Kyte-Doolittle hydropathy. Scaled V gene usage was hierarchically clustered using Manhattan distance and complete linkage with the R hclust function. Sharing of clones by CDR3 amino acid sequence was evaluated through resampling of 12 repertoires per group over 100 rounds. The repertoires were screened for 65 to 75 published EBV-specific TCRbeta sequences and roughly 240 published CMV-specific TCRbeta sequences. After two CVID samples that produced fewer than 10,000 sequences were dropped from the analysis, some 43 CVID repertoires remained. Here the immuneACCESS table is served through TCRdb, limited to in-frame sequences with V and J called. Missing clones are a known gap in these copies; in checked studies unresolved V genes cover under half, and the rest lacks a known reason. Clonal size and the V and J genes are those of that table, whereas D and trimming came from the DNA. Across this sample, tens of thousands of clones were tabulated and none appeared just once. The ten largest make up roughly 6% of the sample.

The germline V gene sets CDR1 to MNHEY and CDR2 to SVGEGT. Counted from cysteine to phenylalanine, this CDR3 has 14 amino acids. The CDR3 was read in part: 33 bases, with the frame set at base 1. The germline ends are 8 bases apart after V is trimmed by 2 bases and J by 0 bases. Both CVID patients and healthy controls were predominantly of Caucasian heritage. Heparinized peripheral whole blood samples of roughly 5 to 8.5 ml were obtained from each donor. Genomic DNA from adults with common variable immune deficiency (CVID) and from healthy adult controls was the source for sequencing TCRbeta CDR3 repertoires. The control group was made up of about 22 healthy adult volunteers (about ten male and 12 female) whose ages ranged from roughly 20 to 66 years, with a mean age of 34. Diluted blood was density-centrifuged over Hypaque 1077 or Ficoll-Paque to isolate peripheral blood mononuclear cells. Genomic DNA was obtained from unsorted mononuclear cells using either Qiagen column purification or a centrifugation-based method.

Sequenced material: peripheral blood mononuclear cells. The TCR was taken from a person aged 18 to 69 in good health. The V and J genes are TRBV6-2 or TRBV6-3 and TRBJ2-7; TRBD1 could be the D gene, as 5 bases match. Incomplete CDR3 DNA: TGTGCCAGCAGTTACGGGCAGGGCTCCTACGAG. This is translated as CASSYGQGSYE. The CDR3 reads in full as CASSYGQGSYEQYF.